This passage covers 26 T cell receptor beta chains from one sample sequenced in a study of blood T cell repertoires in COVID-19. Generated by immunoSEQ multiplex PCR, the TCRdb table keeps only in-frame clones and is missing some. This table has tens of thousands of clones, 80% to 90% appearing once. Sequenced: peripheral blood. The receptor set was obtained from a human donor in a cohort sampled during active COVID-19.

The genes are TRBV28 and TRBJ1-6; D perhaps matches TRBD1 (5 bases). Trimming left V 5 bases short and J 0 bases short, with 11 bases between. This CDR3 contains 16 residues. Germline-derived CDR1 and CDR2 are MDHEN and SYDVKM. The CDR3, as DNA: TGTGCCAGCAGTCGGGACTCGAGCTCCTATAATTCACCCCTCCACTTT. Translated: CASSRDSSSYNSPLHF.

This chain connects TRBV7-2 to TRBJ2-1; 8 nucleotides line up with TRBD2. CDR3 length: 17 residues. Germline assignment: CDR1 SGHTA and CDR2 FQGNSA. Trimming removed 2 bases from V and 8 bases from J; junction bases left unmatched: 14. This CDR3 reads CASSLLSGGFPGYEQFF. CDR3 in DNA: TGTGCCAGCAGCTTACTTTCGGGGGGGTTCCCCGGATATGAGCAGTTCTTC.

V is TRBV5-1 and J is TRBJ1-4; 8 positions match TRBD1. The CDR3 has 16 amino acids. Germline V gives CDR1 SGHRS, CDR2 YFSETQ. Losses at the gene ends were 4 bases for V and 7 bases for J; bases not matched to a gene: 12. CDR3 sequence: CASSPSGQGGIEKLFF. The DNA of the CDR3 is TGCGCCAGCAGCCCTAGCGGACAGGGTGGTATTGAAAAACTGTTTTTT.

The rearrangement uses TRBV28 and TRBJ1-1, with 8 bases identical to TRBD1. Looked up from germline, CDR1 is MDHEN and CDR2 is SYDVKM. The CDR3 length is 18 residues. J lost 0 bases, V lost 3 bases, and 12 bases had no gene match. The CDR3, as DNA: TGTGCCAGCAGTTTCAAGCTGGGGACAGGACCCATGAACACTGAAGCTTTCTTT. Amino acid sequence: CASSFKLGTGPMNTEAFF.

The rearrangement links TRBV27 to TRBJ2-6; D is possibly TRBD1 (5 bases). With 5 bases removed from V and 4 bases from J, the gap between germline ends came to 9 bases. Germline V CDR1 and CDR2: MNHEY, SMNVEV (reference sequence). CDR3 length: 14 amino acids. For the CDR3, the DNA is TGTGCCAGCAGTCCAGGGTACGGGGCCAACGTCCTGACTTTC. Its protein is CASSPGYGANVLTF. Full variable domain (missing parts from reference TRBV27 and TRBJ2-6): EAQVTQNPRYLITVTGKKLTVTCSQNMNHEYMSWYRQDPGLGLRQIYYSMNVEVTDKGDVPEGYKVSRKEKRNFPLILESPSPNQTSLYFCASSPGYGANVLTFGAGSRLTVL.

The V and J genes are TRBV13 and TRBJ2-2; D possibly corresponds to TRBD2 (5 bases). The CDR3 covers 15 residues. CDR1 and CDR2 (germline): PRHDT, FYEKMQ (reference sequence). V was shortened by 1 base and J by 3 bases, with 9 bases between the two germline ends. The CDR3 is CASSLERVYTGELFF. CDR3 DNA: TGTGCCAGCAGCTTAGAGAGGGTTTACACCGGGGAGCTGTTTTTT.

The gene calls are TRBV7-2 and TRBJ2-7; 11 bases map to TRBD2. CDR3 size: 15 residues. V lost 5 bases and J lost 6; bases outside the gene matches: 9. Germline assignment: CDR1 SGHTA and CDR2 FQGNSA. CDR3 loop: CASSALLAGEREQYF. Here the CDR3 DNA reads TGTGCCAGCAGCGCCTTACTAGCGGGGGAACGCGAGCAGTACTTC.

V usage is TRBV7-4 and J usage is TRBJ2-7; 7 bases line up with TRBD1. J was trimmed by 7 bases and V by 5 bases; bases with no gene match: 23. Germline V gene sequence: CDR1 SGHVT, CDR2 SQSDAQ. The CDR3 has 18 amino acids. Here the CDR3 reads CASSQPQIRGRCTDEQYF. The CDR3 region has the DNA TGTGCCAGCAGCCAACCCCAGATAAGGGGGCGGTGTACGGATGAGCAGTACTTC.

This chain connects TRBV19 to TRBJ1-2; D unclear. The CDR3 is 13 residues long. Germline CDR1 and CDR2: LNHDA and SQIVND (reference sequence). V dropped 4 bases and J dropped 1 base, with 7 bases sitting between them. In DNA form, the CDR3 reads TGTGCCAGTAGTAACGGGATTAACTATGGCTACACCTTC. This gives the protein CASSNGINYGYTF.

In its sample, this clone was seen once. The chain recombines TRBV2 with TRBJ2-6; TRBD1 aligns across 11 bases. Germline V gives CDR1 SNHLY, CDR2 FYNNEI. The CDR3 runs to 17 residues. J lost 1 base, V lost 4 bases, and 3 bases had no gene match. CDR3 protein: CASSGTGGASGANVLTF. The CDR3 nucleotides are TGTGCCAGCAGTGGGACAGGGGGCGCATCTGGGGCCAACGTCCTGACTTTC.

The rearrangement links TRBV9 to TRBJ1-4; 7 positions match TRBD1. Germline V lookup: CDR1 SGDLS, CDR2 YYNGEE. CDR3 length: 15 amino acids. Germline trimming cut 3 bases from V and 8 bases from J; bases unmatched to any gene: 10. The CDR3 loop is CASSAGTVANEKLFF. DNA for the CDR3: TGTGCCAGCAGCGCGGGGACAGTGGCCAACGAAAAACTGTTTTTT.

The gene calls are TRBV6-5 and TRBJ2-2, with D hard to call. The CDR3 extends over 14 amino acids. Germline-derived CDR1 and CDR2 are MNHEY and SVGAGI. Trimming took off 7 bases at V and 1 base at J, with 10 bases between the two ends. CDR3: CASTQVRNTGELFF. The CDR3 DNA is TGTGCCAGCACCCAAGTGCGGAACACCGGGGAGCTGTTTTTT.

Note on this clone: At one end the junction does not follow the germline gene, possibly because of a read error. The rearrangement uses TRBV28 and TRBJ2-4, with a possible D match to TRBD1 (6 bases). Germline lookup yields CDR1 MDHEN and CDR2 SYDVKM. CDR3 size: 13 residues. In DNA form, the CDR3 reads TGTGCCAGCAGTTGGGGGCACGAACATATTCAGTGCTTC. Translated: CASSWGHEHIQCF. The variable domain in full, completed from reference TRBV28 and TRBJ2-4, reads DVKVTQSSRYLVKRTGEKVFLECVQDMDHENMFWYRQDPGLGLRLIYFSYDVKMKEKGDIPEGYSVSREKKERFSLILESASTNQTSMYLCASSWGHEHIQCFGAGTRLSVL.

The J gene is TRBJ2-1, the V gene TRBV4-1; D uncertain. The CDR3 consists of 15 residues. Germline V gene data show CDR1 as MGHRA and CDR2 as YSYEKL. The V end lost 1 base, the J end lost 0 bases, and 7 bases lay between the germline ends. The CDR3 coding sequence is TGCGCCAGCAGCCAAGGACTTGCCTCCTACAATGAGCAGTTCTTC. It translates to CASSQGLASYNEQFF.

The gene calls are TRBV10-3 and TRBJ1-4; the D gene is possibly TRBD1 (6 bases). This CDR3 contains 18 residues. Germline assignment: CDR1 ENHRY and CDR2 SYGVKD. V lost 4 bases and J 6 bases, leaving 24 bases between the germline ends. CDR3 DNA: TGTGCCATCAGTGCAACCCCATTTCCAGCCGAGGGGGATGAAAAACTGTTTTTT. Translating gives CAISATPFPAEGDEKLFF.

This clone has just a few counts. The chain carries TRBV7-3 and TRBJ2-2; a possible D gene is TRBD2 (6 bases). Germline lookup yields CDR1 SGHTA and CDR2 FQGTGA. The V gene lost 3 bases and the J gene lost 8 bases, with 10 bases spanning the gap. The CDR3 totals 13 residues. As DNA, the CDR3 is TGTGCCAGCAGCTTGCGGGGAGTTGGGGAGCTGTTTTTT. Its translation is CASSLRGVGELFF.

The chain employs TRBV30 and TRBJ1-1; the match to TRBD1 covers 8 bases. V gave up 8 bases and J gave up 4 bases; unmatched junction bases: 9. The germline V gene has CDR1 GTSNPN and CDR2 SVGIG (reference sequence). This CDR3 contains 13 residues. The CDR3 sequence: CARRVTGGTEAFF. CDR3 bases: TGTGCCAGAAGGGTAACAGGGGGCACTGAAGCTTTCTTT.

This clone was counted between two and nine times. This chain connects TRBV7-9 to TRBJ1-1; D is unclear. CDR1 SEHNR and CDR2 FQNEAQ come from the germline V gene (reference sequence). The CDR3 length is 15 residues. The V end was cut by 7 bases, the J end by 2 bases, with 17 bases between. The DNA of the CDR3 is TGTGCCAGCATTTATCTCCCAGGTAAAAACACTGAAGCTTTCTTT. Translating it yields CASIYLPGKNTEAFF.

The chain carries TRBV18 and TRBJ2-4; 8 positions agree with TRBD2. CDR3 length equals 14 residues. With 0 bases clipped from V and 9 bases from J, the junction kept 4 bases outside the gene matches. Germline CDR1 reads KGHSH; CDR2 reads LQKENI. CDR3 sequence (DNA): TGTGCCAGCTCACCACCTAGCGGGGAGGGCATTCAGTACTTC. As protein: CASSPPSGEGIQYF.

The chain has TRBV20-1 and TRBJ2-5, with 8 bases identical to TRBD2. Germline lookup yields CDR1 DFQATT and CDR2 SNEGSKA (reference sequence). The CDR3 sequence is 11 residues long. Losses at the gene ends were 7 bases for V and 5 bases for J; bases not matched to a gene: 3. The CDR3 loop reads CSGTSRETQYF. The DNA for the CDR3 is TGCAGTGGGACTAGCAGGGAGACCCAGTACTTC.

The chain carries TRBV5-1 and TRBJ2-2, with D perhaps TRBD1 (5 bases). Trimming took 0 bases from V and 3 from J, leaving 9 bases between them. The CDR3 runs to 15 residues. Germline V gene sequence: CDR1 SGHRS, CDR2 YFSETQ. In nucleotides, the CDR3 is TGCGCCAGCAGCTTGGGACAGTCCGACACCGGGGAGCTGTTTTTT. Translating gives CASSLGQSDTGELFF.

The V and J genes are TRBV11-3 and TRBJ2-7; D might be TRBD1 (5 bases). The CDR3 consists of 12 residues. V shed 4 bases and J shed 4 bases, with 8 bases lying between them. CDR1 SGHNT and CDR2 YENEEA come from the germline V gene. The CDR3 protein is CASSSGPYEQYF. CDR3 nucleotides: TGTGCCAGCAGCTCAGGGCCTTACGAGCAGTACTTC.

The rearrangement links TRBV5-8 to TRBJ1-1; D is unclear. The CDR3 has 14 amino acids. Germline V gene data show CDR1 as SGHTS and CDR2 as YDEGEE. V was shortened by 5 bases and J by 0 bases, with 11 bases between the two germline ends. The CDR3 DNA follows: TGTGCCAGCAGTCTAGCCCATTTGAACACTGAAGCTTTCTTT. Its translation: CASSLAHLNTEAFF.

The chain carries TRBV5-4 and TRBJ2-7; 10 bases align to TRBD2. The germline V gene has CDR1 SGHNT and CDR2 YYREEE (reference sequence). After removal of 2 bases from V and 6 bases from J, the junction contained 8 bases not matched to a gene. The CDR3 runs 15 residues. DNA of the CDR3: TGTGCCAGCAGCTTTCTAGCGGGGGCCCGAGGCGAGCAGTACTTC. This codes for CASSFLAGARGEQYF. Supplemented by reference TRBV5-4 and TRBJ2-7, the full variable domain reads ETGVTQSPTHLIKTRGQQVTLRCSSQSGHNTVSWYQQALGQGPQFIFQYYREEENGRGNFPPRFSGLQFPNYSSELNVNALELDDSALYLCASSFLAGARGEQYFGPGTRLTVT.

This clone showed up just a few times. V gene TRBV6-5 combines with J gene TRBJ1-2; D ambiguous. The CDR3 is 15 amino acids. Germline V CDR1 and CDR2: MNHEY, SVGAGI. Trimming removed 0 bases from V and 4 bases from J, with 12 bases in between. CDR3 nucleotides: TGTGCCAGCAGTTACTCCCAGAACGGGGTCTATGGCTACACCTTC. Protein product: CASSYSQNGVYGYTF.

This clone was recorded once. The gene calls are TRBV29-1 and TRBJ2-7, with 13 bases lining up with TRBD2. The CDR3 is 15 residues long. The ends lost 4 bases at V and 3 bases at J; junction bases unmatched: 6. Germline loops: CDR1 SQVTM, CDR2 ANQGSEA. Here the CDR3 DNA reads TGCAGCGTTGGGGGACTAGCGGGGTTGGGCTACGAGCAGTACTTC. Its protein product is CSVGGLAGLGYEQYF.